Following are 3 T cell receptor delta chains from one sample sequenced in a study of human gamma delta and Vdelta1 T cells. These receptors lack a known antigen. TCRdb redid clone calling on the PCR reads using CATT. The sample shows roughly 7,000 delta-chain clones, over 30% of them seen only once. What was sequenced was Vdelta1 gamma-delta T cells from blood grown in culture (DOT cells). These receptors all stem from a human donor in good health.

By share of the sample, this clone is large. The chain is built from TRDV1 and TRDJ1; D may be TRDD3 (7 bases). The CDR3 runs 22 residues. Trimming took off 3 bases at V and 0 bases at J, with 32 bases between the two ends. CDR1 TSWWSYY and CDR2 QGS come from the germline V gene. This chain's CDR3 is CALGDYNPSPTGVFYYTDKLIF. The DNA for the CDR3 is TGTGCTCTTGGGGACTACAACCCTTCTCCTACTGGGGTCTTCTACTACACCGATAAACTCATCTTT.

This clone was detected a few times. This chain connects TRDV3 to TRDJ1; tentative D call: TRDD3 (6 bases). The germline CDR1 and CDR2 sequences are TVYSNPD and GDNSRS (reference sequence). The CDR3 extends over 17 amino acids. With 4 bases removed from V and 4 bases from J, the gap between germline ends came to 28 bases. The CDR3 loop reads CAWPGRRWGPLCDKLIF. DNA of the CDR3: TGTGCCTGGCCGGGCCGAAGGTGGGGGCCCCTTTGCGATAAACTCATCTTT.

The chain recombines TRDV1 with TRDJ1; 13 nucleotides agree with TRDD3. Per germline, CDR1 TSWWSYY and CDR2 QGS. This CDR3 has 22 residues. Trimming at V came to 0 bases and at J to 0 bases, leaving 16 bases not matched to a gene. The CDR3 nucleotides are TGTGCTCTTGGGGAACTCAGCCTTCCTCCGTACTGGGGGATACGGGACACCGATAAACTCATCTTT. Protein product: CALGELSLPPYWGIRDTDKLIF.